This TCR beta chain is from a study of cytomegalovirus exposure and HLA in healthy donors. General study results and limits: As was reported, the classifier diagnosed cytomegalovirus status with high specificity and sensitivity.

The repertoire was sequenced with immunoSEQ multiplex PCR; TCRdb's copy has only in-frame clones and lacks some. Among 95,000 to 150,000 clones listed, approximately 88% were seen once. This CDR3 is built from 13 residues. V lost 0 bases and J 5 bases, leaving 10 bases between the germline ends. The germline V gene encodes CDR1 GTSNPN and CDR2 SVGIG (reference sequence). As concerns this clone: Its specificity is not known.

The chain is built from TRBV30 and TRBJ1-1; possible D gene TRBD1, 6 bases. The sequence was collected from a woman between 18 and 29 years old in good health and CMV-seropositive. Input material: PBMCs. CDR3 sequence reads: CAWSVRQGTEAFF. The DNA of the CDR3 is TGTGCCTGGAGTGTAAGGCAGGGGACTGAAGCTTTCTTT.